What follows are 12 T cell receptor beta chains derived from one specimen sequenced in a study of naive and memory T cell subsets. Two oligonucleotides, mixed equimolar, formed the beta constant-region primer covering TRBC1 and TRBC2. The ligated cDNA underwent four PCR rounds using SP2 and nested alpha and beta constant-region primers. Each CDR3 protein gets one entry after TCRdb re-called the UMI-ligation and nested PCR reads with MiXCR. This sample has just over 80,000 distinct CDR3 sequences, with 9% found just once. Material: naive CD8+ T cells from blood. The receptors shown here come from a human donor in good health.

The sample holds many counts of this clonotype. The CDR3 spells CAISESGGSYNSPLHF. Here the CDR3 DNA reads TGTGCCATCAGTGAGTCGGGGGGCTCCTATAATTCACCCCTCCACTTT. This sequence joins TRBV10-3 and TRBJ1-6, with D possibly being TRBD1 (5 bases). Germline loops: CDR1 ENHRY, CDR2 SYGVKD. The CDR3 has 16 amino acids. Trimming stripped 0 bases from V and 0 bases from J, with 6 bases between.

This clonotype came up many times. The V and J genes are TRBV5-6 and TRBJ2-1, with TRBD2 as a possible D gene (5 bases). The CDR3 runs 15 residues. With 2 bases removed from V and 0 bases from J, the gap between germline ends came to 9 bases. Per the germline V gene, CDR1 is SGHDT and CDR2 is YYEEEE. CDR3 protein: CASSLGGSSYNEQFF. In DNA form, the CDR3 reads TGTGCCAGCAGCTTAGGTGGGAGCTCCTACAATGAGCAGTTCTTC.

This clonotype has only a few counts. The chain employs TRBV4-1 and TRBJ1-1, with 7 positions matching TRBD1. Germline CDR1 MGHRA, CDR2 YSYEKL. Germline trimming cut 6 bases from V and 5 bases from J; bases unmatched to any gene: 12. The CDR3 is 15 amino acids. The CDR3 is CASRRTGQVLTEAFF. The CDR3 nucleotides read TGCGCCAGCAGACGGACAGGACAAGTTTTAACTGAAGCTTTCTTT.

In its sample, this clonotype was seen many times. The chain joins TRBV7-6 to TRBJ2-7, with 7 bases that match TRBD2. The length of the CDR3 is 15 residues. Per germline, CDR1 SGHVS and CDR2 FNYEAQ. After removal of 1 base from V and 2 bases from J, the junction contained 5 bases not matched to a gene. The CDR3 protein is CASSLGGGSAYEQYF. The CDR3 nucleotides are TGTGCCAGCAGCTTAGGGGGCGGGAGCGCCTACGAGCAGTACTTC.

The chain couples TRBV29-1 to TRBJ2-3, with 9 bases aligning to TRBD1. There are 15 residues in the CDR3. The J segment lost 3 bases and the V segment lost 6 bases, leaving 10 bases of the junction unmatched. Germline V CDR1 and CDR2: SQVTM, ANQGSEA. The chain's CDR3 is CSVPMGQGLTDTQYF. The CDR3, as DNA: TGCAGCGTCCCCATGGGACAGGGCCTAACAGATACGCAGTATTTT.

The gene calls are TRBV24-1 and TRBJ1-1; the D is unclear. The ends were cut back, 4 bases at V and 6 bases at J, with 11 bases in the middle. Germline values: CDR1 KGHDR, CDR2 SFDVKD. The CDR3 loop spans 13 amino acids. The CDR3 nucleotides read TGTGCCACCAGTGACCCAGACGGGCCTGAAGCTTTCTTT. It codes for CATSDPDGPEAFF.

This clonotype was seen many times. The chain combines TRBV29-1 with TRBJ2-2, with D possibly being TRBD2 (6 bases). This CDR3 has 13 residues. V was shortened by 4 bases and J by 5 bases, with 11 bases between the two germline ends. Germline V gene lookup returns CDR1 SQVTM and CDR2 ANQGSEA. CDR3 amino acids: CSVVRLATGELFF. CDR3 bases: TGCAGCGTTGTACGTCTAGCGACCGGGGAGCTGTTTTTT.

This clonotype was counted at least ten times. The chain is built from TRBV30 and TRBJ2-1, with no clear D. This CDR3 spans 13 amino acids. V was shortened by 1 base and J by 7 bases, with 11 bases between the two germline ends. CDR1 is GTSNPN, CDR2 SVGIG, per germline (reference sequence). DNA of the CDR3: TGTGCCTGGAGTGCCCCCCTAGGGAATGAGCAGTTCTTC. This codes for CAWSAPLGNEQFF.

The chain links TRBV29-1 to TRBJ2-1; TRBD2 matches at 8 bases. V lost 0 bases to trimming and J lost 3 bases; unmatched junction nucleotides: 4. The CDR3 covers 15 residues. Germline CDR1 SQVTM, CDR2 ANQGSEA. The CDR3 here is CSVEDRGGNYNEQFF. CDR3 coding DNA: TGCAGCGTTGAAGATCGGGGGGGAAACTACAATGAGCAGTTCTTC.

The chain has TRBV27 and TRBJ2-7, with a weak D call TRBD2 (5 bases). CDR3 length: 16 residues. Germline V gene lookup returns CDR1 MNHEY and CDR2 SMNVEV (reference sequence). With 2 bases removed from V and 4 bases from J, the gap between germline ends came to 18 bases. This CDR3 is CASSLAIGLGSYEQYF. CDR3 bases: TGTGCCAGCAGTTTAGCGATCGGTCTGGGGAGTTACGAGCAGTACTTC.

This clonotype was detected a few times. The chain joins TRBV4-1 to TRBJ2-5; no clear D. The germline V gene encodes CDR1 MGHRA and CDR2 YSYEKL. V was pared by 0 bases and J by 6 bases, with 23 bases between. The CDR3 runs to 18 residues. The CDR3 nucleotides are TGCGCCAGCAGCCAAGATAGGTTGCGGTCGGAATGGATGCAGACCCAGTACTTC. It encodes CASSQDRLRSEWMQTQYF.

The chain recombines TRBV10-2 with TRBJ2-1, with 13 bases that match TRBD2. The germline gives CDR1 WSHSY, CDR2 SAAADI. CDR3 length: 14 amino acids. Germline trimming cut 8 bases from V and 6 bases from J; bases unmatched to any gene: 4. This chain's CDR3 is CASLGLAGANEQFF. The CDR3 region has the DNA TGCGCCAGCCTAGGACTAGCGGGGGCCAATGAGCAGTTCTTC.